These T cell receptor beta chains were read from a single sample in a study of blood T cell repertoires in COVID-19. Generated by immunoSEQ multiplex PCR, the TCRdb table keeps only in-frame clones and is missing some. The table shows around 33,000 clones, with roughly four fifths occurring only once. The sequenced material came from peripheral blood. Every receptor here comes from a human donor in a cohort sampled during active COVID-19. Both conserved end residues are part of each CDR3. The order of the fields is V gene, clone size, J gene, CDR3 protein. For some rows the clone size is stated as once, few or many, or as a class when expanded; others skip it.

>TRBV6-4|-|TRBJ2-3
CASSEVGLAGSDTQYF
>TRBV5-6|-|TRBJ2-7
CASSLTVTGAYEQYF
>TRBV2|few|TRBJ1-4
CASTLDRLGEKLFF
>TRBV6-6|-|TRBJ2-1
CASSSHSRGSGNEQFF
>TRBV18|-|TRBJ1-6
CASSPLSVSSYNSPLHF
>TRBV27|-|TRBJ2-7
CASSLSGTDSYEQYF
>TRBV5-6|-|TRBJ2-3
CASSLKGPRDTQYF
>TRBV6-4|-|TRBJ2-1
CASTLQGPTYNEQFF
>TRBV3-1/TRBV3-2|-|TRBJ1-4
CASSQVMGGRGYEKLFF
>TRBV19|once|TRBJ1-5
CASRSRGGNQPQHF
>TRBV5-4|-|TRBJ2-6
CASSFDIVDRVIGANVLTF
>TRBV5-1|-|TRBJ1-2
CASSLVQGPLSGYTF
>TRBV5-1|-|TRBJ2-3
CASSSSDRAIGDTQYF
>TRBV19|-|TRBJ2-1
CASRTQGWGYNEQFF
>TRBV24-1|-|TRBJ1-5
CATSDPGQGAGNQPQHF
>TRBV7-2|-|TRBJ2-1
CASSLDRGFYNEQFF
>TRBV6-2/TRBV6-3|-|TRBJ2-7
CASSSTGYEQYF
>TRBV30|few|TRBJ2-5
CAWSVRSRETQYF
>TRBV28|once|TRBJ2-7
CASSFKYGGDAYEQYF
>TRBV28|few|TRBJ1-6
CASRSGGTVSPLHF
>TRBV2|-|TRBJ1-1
CASRERDTTNTEAFF
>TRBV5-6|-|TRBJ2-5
CASSSGGGSGRKTQYF
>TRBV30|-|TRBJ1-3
CAWSTRGGNTIYF
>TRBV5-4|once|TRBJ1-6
CASSLRGSYNSPLHF
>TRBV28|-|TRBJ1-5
CASSRQGTGQPQHF
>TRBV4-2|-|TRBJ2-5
CASSQDGGETQYF
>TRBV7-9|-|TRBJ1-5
CASSLDRGQNQPQHF
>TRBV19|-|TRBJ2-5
CASSISPFEETQYF
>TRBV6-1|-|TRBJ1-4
CASSEARVGEKLFF